The text below deals with one T cell receptor beta chain. The sample belongs to a study of OX40 agonist ivuxolimab in advanced cancers. The data were produced by immunoSEQ multiplex PCR, yet TCRdb's version contains in-frame clones alone and is incomplete. The table shows approximately 81,000 clones, with around 86% occurring only once. The sample was CD4+ or CD8+ T cells sorted from blood, taken in a trial of the OX40 agonist ivuxolimab. The TCR was taken from an adult with an advanced solid tumor such as melanoma, head and neck, liver or kidney cancer.

The CDR3 is CASSIGLAGGNEQFF. The CDR3 DNA follows: TGTGCCAGTAGTATAGGGCTAGCGGGAGGGAATGAGCAGTTCTTC. The chain uses TRBV19 and TRBJ2-1; TRBD2 matches 12 bases. Trimming cost V 1 base and J 7 bases; bases outside gene matches: 2. The CDR3 contains 15 residues. The germline V gene encodes CDR1 LNHDA and CDR2 SQIVND (reference sequence).